Each of the 22 T cell receptor beta chains below was sequenced from the same sample in a study of siplizumab effects on memory and regulatory T cells. Method: immunoSEQ multiplex PCR; TCRdb's copy keeps in-frame clones and lacks some. Here the sample spans 60,000 to 70,000 clones, about 87% being singletons. The specimen sequenced was Tregs sorted from blood. The receptor source for this set is a human donor in good health.

This chain joins TRBV4-2 and TRBJ2-3, with 8 bases identical to TRBD2. V lost 3 bases and J lost 1; bases outside the gene matches: 6. The V gene's germline CDR1 is LGHNA and CDR2 YNFKEQ. CDR3 length: 16 amino acids. The CDR3 DNA is TGTGCCAGCAGCCACCTCGGGACTAGGGGCACAGATACGCAGTATTTT. This sequence encodes CASSHLGTRGTDTQYF.

The chain combines TRBV14 with TRBJ2-1; TRBD2 matches 13 bases. CDR3 length equals 17 residues. V shed 0 bases and J 9 bases; nucleotides not matched to a gene: 8. The germline CDR1 and CDR2 sequences are SGHDN and FVKESK. CDR3 protein: CASSQDYGGLAGLEQFF. DNA of the CDR3: TGTGCCAGCAGCCAAGATTACGGGGGACTAGCGGGACTTGAGCAGTTCTTC.

This chain uses TRBV5-1 with TRBJ2-7; TRBD2 is a possible D gene (5 bases). V lost 0 bases and J 6 bases, leaving 19 bases between the germline ends. The CDR3 contains 16 residues. Germline V gene data show CDR1 as SGHRS and CDR2 as YFSETQ. The CDR3 loop is CASSLGRAGVEGEQYF. As DNA, the CDR3 is TGCGCCAGCAGCTTGGGTCGGGCTGGGGTAGAGGGCGAGCAGTACTTC.

This chain joins TRBV19 and TRBJ2-1; no firm D call. Germline lookup yields CDR1 LNHDA and CDR2 SQIVND (reference sequence). The CDR3 spans 16 residues. V lost 5 bases and J 0 bases, leaving 14 bases between the germline ends. CDR3 sequence (DNA): TGTGCCAGTAGTGGACGACTTCATAGCTCCTACAATGAGCAGTTCTTC. Translating it yields CASSGRLHSSYNEQFF.

V and J are TRBV4-2 and TRBJ2-1, with 11 bases aligning to TRBD2. This CDR3 is built from 17 residues. Trimming at V came to 0 bases and at J to 8 bases, leaving 9 bases not matched to a gene. From germline, CDR1 is LGHNA and CDR2 YNFKEQ. The CDR3 DNA reads TGTGCCAGCAGCCAAGATCTTGGGACTAGCGGCAGAGATGAGCAGTTCTTC. Translating it yields CASSQDLGTSGRDEQFF.

This sequence joins TRBV5-1 and TRBJ2-3; perhaps TRBD2 as D (6 bases). This CDR3 region has 16 residues. V was clipped by 1 base and J by 1 base, with 13 bases between them. Germline assignment: CDR1 SGHRS and CDR2 YFSETQ. CDR3 loop: CASSLSSSGGTDTQYF. In DNA, the CDR3 is TGCGCCAGCAGCTTGAGTTCATCGGGGGGCACAGATACGCAGTATTTT. The full variable domain, with the rest looked up from reference TRBV5-1 and TRBJ2-3, is KAGVTQTPRYLIKTRGQQVTLSCSPISGHRSVSWYQQTPGQGLQFLFEYFSETQRNKGNFPGRFSGRQFSNSRSEMNVSTLELGDSALYLCASSLSSSGGTDTQYFGPGTRLTVL.

By sample share, this clone is medium-sized. The V call is TRBV7-3, the J call TRBJ2-7; D gene ambiguous. This CDR3 is built from 13 residues. Deletions cut 2 bases from V and 5 bases from J, with 10 bases between. The germline CDR1 and CDR2 sequences are SGHTA and FQGTGA. The DNA for the CDR3 is TGTGCCAGCAGCTTATCCGGTAGACACGAGCAGTACTTC. It yields the protein CASSLSGRHEQYF.

This chain joins TRBV6-6 and TRBJ2-1, with D unclear. The germline CDR1 and CDR2 sequences are MNHNY and SVGAGI (reference sequence). The V end lost 5 bases, the J end lost 7 bases, and 12 bases lay between the germline ends. This CDR3 has 13 residues. The CDR3 nucleotides are TGTGCCAGCAGTCTACCCCCTTCTAATGAGCAGTTCTTC. Translating it yields CASSLPPSNEQFF.

A remark on this clone: Other DNA sequences in this sample translate to the same CDR3. This sequence joins TRBV15 and TRBJ1-2; TRBD1 is a possible D gene (5 bases). The CDR3 has 14 residues. V shed 1 base and J shed 9 bases, with 15 bases lying between them. Germline values: CDR1 LNHNV, CDR2 YYDKDF (reference sequence). The CDR3 nucleotides read TGTGCCACCAGCAGAGTAAGGGACGGTGGCCGCTACACCTTC. It specifies CATSRVRDGGRYTF.

DNA of the CDR3: TGTGCCAGCTCACCGGGACTACTAACCGGGGAGCTGTTTTTT. Amino acid sequence: CASSPGLLTGELFF. This chain uses TRBV18 with TRBJ2-2, with 7 bases aligning to TRBD2. The CDR3 length is 14 residues. Per the germline V gene, CDR1 is KGHSH and CDR2 is LQKENI. Germline trimming cut 3 bases from V and 5 bases from J; bases unmatched to any gene: 3.

The chain joins TRBV5-1 to TRBJ2-1, with 7 bases that match TRBD2. The CDR3 runs 17 residues. Per the germline V gene, CDR1 is SGHRS and CDR2 is YFSETQ. V dropped 2 bases and J dropped 6; count of bases not matched to a gene: 14. Here the CDR3 reads CASSFSKLREGGNEQFF. CDR3 coding DNA: TGCGCCAGCAGCTTTTCTAAGTTGAGGGAGGGCGGCAATGAGCAGTTCTTC.

This chain connects TRBV2 to TRBJ2-5, with TRBD2 as a possible D gene (6 bases). Germline CDR1 is SNHLY and CDR2 is FYNNEI. V lost 11 bases to trimming and J lost 2 bases, with 12 bases between them. The CDR3 is made up of 12 amino acids. CDR3 bases: TGTGCCGGGGGGAGTACACAAGAGACCCAGTACTTC. Its protein is CAGGSTQETQYF.

A remark on this clone: The sample contains more than one DNA sequence encoding this CDR3. The CDR3 DNA follows: TGCGCCAGCAGCACTGGAGAGACCCAGTACTTC. Protein product: CASSTGETQYF. The chain employs TRBV5-1 and TRBJ2-5; D gene ambiguous. Trimming took 4 bases from V and 4 from J, leaving 5 bases between them. The CDR3 covers 11 residues. CDR1 is SGHRS and CDR2 is YFSETQ in the germline V gene.

V is TRBV7-9 and J is TRBJ1-2; 10 bases agree with TRBD1. CDR1 SEHNR and CDR2 FQNEAQ come from the germline V gene (reference sequence). With V trimmed by 5 bases and J by 0 bases, 6 bases remained unmatched. This CDR3 has 16 amino acids. CDR3 sequence (DNA): TGTGCCAGCAGCGTTTCCGGGACAGGGGCTAACTATGGCTACACCTTC. Protein: CASSVSGTGANYGYTF.

This chain links TRBV11-3 with TRBJ1-1, with 7 nucleotides matching TRBD1. The germline CDR1 and CDR2 sequences are SGHNT and YENEEA. The ends lost 5 bases at V and 4 bases at J; junction bases unmatched: 4. This CDR3 is 13 amino acids long. The CDR3, as DNA: TGTGCCAGCAGCCCAGGGGGGGGCACTGAAGCTTTCTTT. Amino acid sequence: CASSPGGGTEAFF.

The gene calls are TRBV6-5 and TRBJ1-5; D is unclear. The V gene lost 2 bases and the J gene lost 6 bases, with 8 bases spanning the gap. Germline CDR1 reads MNHEY; CDR2 reads SVGAGI. This CDR3 contains 13 residues. In DNA, the CDR3 is TGTGCCAGCAGTTACGTGCGGGGTCAGCCCCAGCATTTT. Translation: CASSYVRGQPQHF.

This clone was counted once. The J gene is TRBJ2-3, the V gene TRBV27; 8 bases fit TRBD1. The CDR3 length is 18 residues. With 6 bases clipped from V and 8 bases from J, the junction kept 22 bases outside the gene matches. Germline-derived CDR1 and CDR2 are MNHEY and SMNVEV (reference sequence). The chain's CDR3 is CASRYDRGWSENRGTQYF. The CDR3 bases are TGTGCCAGCAGATATGACAGGGGATGGTCGGAAAATAGGGGTACGCAGTATTTT.

This chain links TRBV7-8 with TRBJ2-5; D call uncertain. The germline gives CDR1 SGHVS, CDR2 FQNEAQ. The germline V and J ends were trimmed by 5 bases and 2 bases, with 27 bases remaining between them. The CDR3 length is 19 residues. The CDR3, as DNA: TGTGCCAGCAGCGTAATGCGTGTCGGAGCGTATGGGTGGCAAGAGACCCAGTACTTC. Translation: CASSVMRVGAYGWQETQYF.

The chain employs TRBV7-6 and TRBJ2-7; no clear D gene. Germline V gene sequence: CDR1 SGHVS, CDR2 FNYEAQ. Trimming pared 3 bases from V and 5 bases from J, leaving 11 bases between. The CDR3 loop spans 13 amino acids. The DNA of the CDR3 is TGTGCCAGCAGCTTTTCAACAGTGAACGAGCAGTACTTC. This encodes CASSFSTVNEQYF. The full variable domain, completed using reference TRBV7-6 and TRBJ2-7, is GAGVSQSPRYKVTKRGQDVALRCDPISGHVSLYWYRQALGQGPEFLTYFNYEAQQDKSGLPNDRFSAERPEGSISTLTIQRTEQRDSAMYRCASSFSTVNEQYFGPGTRLTVT.

The chain employs TRBV4-2 and TRBJ2-7; a weak D match, TRBD1 (6 bases). Trimming left V 3 bases short and J 2 bases short, with 11 bases between. CDR1 is LGHNA and CDR2 is YNFKEQ in the germline V gene. The CDR3 is 14 amino acids. This chain's CDR3 is CASSQPGQPYEQYF. CDR3 bases: TGTGCCAGCAGCCAGCCCGGACAGCCCTACGAGCAGTACTTC.

The J gene is TRBJ2-3, the V gene TRBV30; 7 nucleotides agree with TRBD2. From germline, CDR1 is GTSNPN and CDR2 SVGIG (reference sequence). CDR3 size: 13 residues. CDR3 sequence (DNA): TGTGCTCGAAGGTGGGCGGGAGCAGATACGCAGTATTTT. This sequence encodes CARRWAGADTQYF.

The chain combines TRBV10-1 with TRBJ2-5, with TRBD2 matching 9 bases. The CDR3 has 14 amino acids. Germline V gene lookup returns CDR1 WNHNN and CDR2 SYGVQD (reference sequence). Trimming took 2 bases from V and 2 from J; bases not matched to a gene: 0. The CDR3 DNA reads TGCGCCAGCAGTGAGGCGGGAGGGCAAGAGACCCAGTACTTC. Its protein product is CASSEAGGQETQYF.